This TCR beta chain was recorded in a study of tumor-infiltrating lymphocytes in primary liver carcinoma. Whole-study context: Patients of both sexes were 30 to 69 years old.

The CDR3 loop spans 13 amino acids. Germline V gives CDR1 MNHNS, CDR2 SASEGT. As concerns this clonotype: The junction differs from germline at one of its ends, possibly a read error.

The authors made TCR beta cDNA from about 500 ng total RNA with a constant-region primer. The TCR beta library was amplified through three nested multiplex PCR rounds in a modified ARM-PCR procedure. The two initial PCR rounds, roughly 9 cycles each, used TRBV1-TRBV30 forward and C-beta reverse primers. TCRdb re-analysed the multiplex PCR reads in MiXCR, keeping a single row per CDR3 protein. Here the sample spans fewer than 90,000 distinct CDR3 sequences, 60% to 75% being singletons. Co-extraction of RNA and DNA was performed on roughly 17-32 mg of unsorted bulk tissue. The TCR originated in a man aged 35 to 55 with primary liver carcinoma and hepatitis B virus infection. This sequence joins TRBV6-1 and TRBJ2-7; 8 bases are a match to TRBD1. Material: liver tumor tissue from sampling region 1. Described subset: tumor region T1, superior pole. The CDR3, as DNA: TGTGCCAGTAGTGCTGAGGGACAGGCCGAGCAGTACTTC. It encodes CASSAEGQAEQYF.